A single sample gave rise to the 24 T cell receptor beta chains below, sequenced in a study of shared clonotypes between healthy human individuals. The assay was immunoSEQ multiplex PCR, and TCRdb's table has in-frame clones only and misses some. Of about 870,000 clones detected, about 91% appear once; the ten largest clones hold about 25%. In the naive CD8 group, cells lacked CD45RO and were positively selected for CCR7, so terminally differentiated effector memory CD45RA+ cells were left out. The sample consisted of naive CD8+ T cells sorted from blood. Every receptor here comes from a man aged 30 to 39 in good health.

The chain uses TRBV19 and TRBJ2-5; 8 bases agree with TRBD2. The germline gives CDR1 LNHDA, CDR2 SQIVND (reference sequence). V lost 3 bases and J lost 7; bases outside the gene matches: 7. This CDR3 is 14 amino acids long. In DNA form, the CDR3 reads TGTGCCAGTAGTATCACGGGAGGGAGCTGGACCCAGTACTTC. It specifies CASSITGGSWTQYF.

Points on this clone: Being one base from a much bigger clone, this may be a read error. This rearrangement joins TRBV6-6 to TRBJ2-7; D ambiguous. V gave up 5 bases and J gave up 3 bases, with 5 bases separating them. CDR1 is MNHNY, CDR2 SVGAGI, per germline (reference sequence). There are 11 residues in the CDR3. The CDR3 region is CASSEYYEQYF. As DNA, the CDR3 is TGTGCCAGCAGTGAGTACTACGAGCAGTACTTC.

This clone is termed medium-sized. Other DNA sequences in the sample encode the same CDR3. V usage is TRBV27 and J usage is TRBJ2-7; D is uncertain. Trimming removed 10 bases from V and 2 bases from J, with 12 bases in between. Germline V gene sequence: CDR1 MNHEY, CDR2 SMNVEV (reference sequence). The CDR3 sequence is 12 residues long. The DNA for the CDR3 is TGTGCCACCATTTCGGGTGCCTACGAGCAGTACTTC. This encodes CATISGAYEQYF.

The J gene is TRBJ2-5, the V gene TRBV6-1; tentatively, D is TRBD1 (5 bases). CDR1 is MNHNS, CDR2 SASEGT, per germline. The CDR3 consists of 17 residues. The V gene lost 1 base and the J gene lost 2 bases, with 17 bases spanning the gap. CDR3 coding DNA: TGTGCCAGCAGTGAAGGAATTCGCCAGGGTCCTCAAGAGACCCAGTACTTC. Translation gives CASSEGIRQGPQETQYF.

This chain connects TRBV7-9 to TRBJ2-1; D is perhaps TRBD2 (5 bases). The V and J ends lost 8 bases and 0 bases respectively, with 11 bases between them. CDR1 and CDR2 from the germline V gene are SEHNR and FQNEAQ (reference sequence). The CDR3 has 14 amino acids. This chain's CDR3 is CASFTGSSYNEQFF. The DNA of the CDR3 is TGTGCCAGCTTTACGGGGAGCTCCTACAATGAGCAGTTCTTC.

A word on this clone: Other DNA sequences in this sample translate to the same CDR3. The chain has TRBV29-1 and TRBJ2-7; TRBD1 matches at 7 bases. Germline V gene lookup returns CDR1 SQVTM and CDR2 ANQGSEA. This CDR3 has 13 amino acids. Trimming at V came to 4 bases and at J to 1 base, leaving 4 bases not matched to a gene. The CDR3 DNA reads as TGCAGCGTTGGGGCAGGGGGTTCCTACGAGCAGTACTTC. Residues: CSVGAGGSYEQYF.

The gene calls are TRBV2 and TRBJ2-2; maybe TRBD1 (6 bases). Germline-derived CDR1 and CDR2 are SNHLY and FYNNEI. This CDR3 contains 16 residues. Trimming took off 7 bases at V and 1 base at J, with 16 bases between the two ends. CDR3 sequence: CASTSPQTGNTGELFF. The CDR3 DNA reads TGTGCCAGCACCTCGCCCCAGACAGGGAACACCGGGGAGCTGTTTTTT.

This chain joins TRBV29-1 and TRBJ2-1, with TRBD2 matching 12 bases. The CDR3 is 16 residues long. Trimming at V came to 3 bases and at J to 7 bases, leaving 10 bases not matched to a gene. Germline V gene data show CDR1 as SQVTM and CDR2 as ANQGSEA. CDR3 region: CSVDASGRAGKNEQFF. As DNA, the CDR3 is TGCAGCGTTGATGCTAGCGGGAGGGCCGGGAAAAATGAGCAGTTCTTC.

V gene TRBV10-3 combines with J gene TRBJ1-5, with D tentatively TRBD1 (6 bases). Germline-derived CDR1 and CDR2 are ENHRY and SYGVKD. Trimming shortened V by 3 bases and J by 6 bases, and 15 bases separated the two germline ends. The CDR3 contains 15 residues. CDR3 sequence: CAISDPGGEGQPQHF. In DNA form, the CDR3 reads TGTGCCATCAGTGATCCCGGGGGCGAGGGTCAGCCCCAGCATTTT.

The gene calls are TRBV27 and TRBJ2-7; weak D call: TRBD2 (5 bases). The germline CDR1 and CDR2 sequences are MNHEY and SMNVEV (reference sequence). The CDR3 length is 15 residues. Trimming removed 5 bases from V and 2 bases from J, with 16 bases in between. CDR3 in DNA: TGTGCCAGCAGTACCGGGAACCCAAGAGCCTACGAGCAGTACTTC. This sequence encodes CASSTGNPRAYEQYF.

The genes are TRBV29-1 and TRBJ2-5; 8 bases line up with TRBD2. Looked up from germline, CDR1 is SQVTM and CDR2 is ANQGSEA. The CDR3 spans 14 residues. The ends lost 2 bases at V and 2 bases at J; junction bases unmatched: 4. The CDR3 reads CSVELAGKQETQYF. The CDR3 nucleotides read TGCAGCGTTGAACTAGCGGGCAAACAAGAGACCCAGTACTTC.

This rearrangement joins TRBV13 to TRBJ2-5; 9 bases are shared with TRBD2. CDR1 is PRHDT and CDR2 is FYEKMQ in the germline V gene (reference sequence). The CDR3 extends over 15 amino acids. The junction had 5 bases not matched to a gene; V was cut back by 3 bases and J by 3 bases. The CDR3 loop is CASSLALAGEETQYF. DNA of the CDR3: TGTGCCAGCAGCTTGGCACTAGCGGGTGAAGAGACCCAGTACTTC.

Regarding this clone: Other nucleotide sequences from this sample produce the same CDR3. The chain has TRBV27 and TRBJ2-7; tentative D call: TRBD2 (5 bases). V was pared by 6 bases and J by 3 bases, with 6 bases between. CDR3 length: 11 amino acids. Germline loops: CDR1 MNHEY, CDR2 SMNVEV (reference sequence). The CDR3 sequence: CASSSGYEQYF. DNA for the CDR3: TGTGCCAGCAGCAGCGGCTACGAGCAGTACTTC.

As regards this clone: This may be a read error: a much more frequent sequence differs by one nucleotide. This chain joins TRBV28 and TRBJ2-6; D unclear. There are 17 residues in the CDR3. V shed 6 bases and J shed 4 bases, with 19 bases lying between them. Germline CDR1 reads MDHEN; CDR2 reads SYDVKM. CDR3 sequence reads: CASSSPAGNTGANVLTF. The CDR3 DNA follows: TGTGCCAGCAGCTCCCCGGCAGGTAATACAGGGGCCAACGTCCTGACTTTC.

J is TRBJ2-3 and V is TRBV5-4; TRBD2 matches 8 bases. The J segment lost 5 bases and the V segment lost 3 bases, leaving 14 bases of the junction unmatched. The germline gives CDR1 SGHNT, CDR2 YYREEE (reference sequence). The CDR3 is 17 amino acids. The CDR3 region has the DNA TGTGCCAGCAGCTCTCTCGGGGGGGGACCAGAGGGAGATACGCAGTATTTT. Translating gives CASSSLGGGPEGDTQYF.

CDR3 bases: TGTGCCAGCAGCCCAAGCCCCTACGAGCAGTACTTC. Translated: CASSPSPYEQYF. The V gene is TRBV6-6, the J gene TRBJ2-7; D unresolved. Trimming removed 6 bases at V and 2 bases at J, with 8 bases between. In germline, CDR1 is MNHNY, CDR2 SVGAGI (reference sequence). The CDR3 extends over 12 amino acids.

This clone was observed once. V usage is TRBV7-8 and J usage is TRBJ2-7, with a possible D match to TRBD2 (6 bases). CDR3 size: 13 residues. The V end was cut by 8 bases, the J end by 0 bases, with 11 bases between. Germline loops: CDR1 SGHVS, CDR2 FQNEAQ. The CDR3 DNA reads as TGTGCCAGCCAAAGCGGGTACTCCTACGAGCAGTACTTC. Its translation: CASQSGYSYEQYF. Full variable domain (outside the CDR3, taken from reference TRBV7-8 and TRBJ2-7): GAGVSQSPRYKVAKRGQDVALRCDPISGHVSLFWYQQALGQGPEFLTYFQNEAQLDKSGLPSDRFFAERPEGSVSTLKIQRTQQEDSAVYLCASQSGYSYEQYFGPGTRLTVT.

The CDR3 protein is CASSGGGGNAEAFF. CDR3 nucleotides: TGTGCCAGCAGTGGAGGAGGGGGAAACGCTGAAGCTTTCTTT. V is TRBV6-1 and J is TRBJ1-1, with a possible D match to TRBD1 (6 bases). The CDR3 runs 14 residues. Germline-derived CDR1 and CDR2 are MNHNS and SASEGT. V was cut by 4 bases and J by 6 bases, with 15 bases left in between.

The CDR3 loop reads CASSVGQGGNQPQHF. As DNA, the CDR3 is TGCGCCAGCAGCGTGGGACAGGGCGGCAATCAGCCCCAGCATTTT. The chain employs TRBV5-1 and TRBJ1-5; 9 bases line up with TRBD1. Germline CDR1 and CDR2: SGHRS and YFSETQ. The CDR3 spans 15 residues. Trimming removed 4 bases from V and 2 bases from J; junction bases left unmatched: 4. Complete variable domain (other parts from reference TRBV5-1 and TRBJ1-5): KAGVTQTPRYLIKTRGQQVTLSCSPISGHRSVSWYQQTPGQGLQFLFEYFSETQRNKGNFPGRFSGRQFSNSRSEMNVSTLELGDSALYLCASSVGQGGNQPQHFGDGTRLSIL.

This clone has only one observation. The final CDR3 position lacks the conserved phenylalanine or tryptophan, pointing to a likely read error. The DNA is left out, because the CDR3 cannot be placed on it with certainty; the CDR3 is given as TCRdb lists it. The chain couples TRBV7-2 to TRBJ2-7; the D call of TRBD1 is as the table states it, not checked on the DNA. From germline, CDR1 is SGHTA and CDR2 FQGNSA. The CDR3 spans 13 residues, counting both ends. CDR3 loop: CASSLPPGTGVSI.

The V call is TRBV29-1, the J call TRBJ2-5; D gene unclear. Germline V gene sequence: CDR1 SQVTM, CDR2 ANQGSEA. Trimming took 3 bases from V and 5 from J, leaving 16 bases between them. The length of the CDR3 is 14 residues. CDR3 residues: CSVDRLRFGETQYF. The CDR3, as DNA: TGCAGCGTTGACCGTCTACGGTTCGGGGAGACCCAGTACTTC.

The chain combines TRBV29-1 with TRBJ2-3; D is undetermined. V was pared by 4 bases and J by 0 bases, with 17 bases between. The CDR3 is 16 amino acids. Germline V gene sequence: CDR1 SQVTM, CDR2 ANQGSEA. CDR3 DNA: TGCAGCGTTGCGTTCTCAGCCTCCTATAGCACAGATACGCAGTATTTT. It codes for CSVAFSASYSTDTQYF.

V and J are TRBV4-2 and TRBJ2-2; TRBD2 matches at 8 bases. This CDR3 has 19 residues. The trim removed 3 bases at V and 4 bases at J, leaving 16 bases unmatched. Germline V gene data show CDR1 as LGHNA and CDR2 as YNFKEQ. The CDR3 coding sequence is TGTGCCAGCAGCCAGAAGACCAAATATGAGCGGGAGTTCACCGGGGAGCTGTTTTTT. The encoded protein is CASSQKTKYEREFTGELFF.

The chain couples TRBV9 to TRBJ2-1, with TRBD2 identical over 9 bases. J gave up 6 bases and V 4 bases, and 11 bases lay outside the gene matches. This CDR3 spans 16 amino acids. The germline V gene encodes CDR1 SGDLS and CDR2 YYNGEE. CDR3 amino acids: CASSTLAGSSGNEQFF. The CDR3 nucleotides read TGTGCCAGCAGCACCCTAGCGGGGAGTTCTGGCAATGAGCAGTTCTTC.